This entry features one T cell receptor beta chain sequence. The antigen is unknown. This sample is part of a study of cytomegalovirus exposure and HLA in healthy donors. This CDR3 contains 13 residues. Germline CDR1 is MNHNS and CDR2 is SASEGT. V was pared by 5 bases and J by 5 bases, with 12 bases between. PCR was performed using 60 Vbeta and 13 Jbeta primers. Sequencing used immunoSEQ multiplex PCR; TCRdb keeps in-frame clones, though not all of them. Found here are under 200,000 clones, approximately 84% of them singletons; the top ten hold about 4.4%. Findings of the study overall: Among TCR sequences, most were rare, though some public TCRs appeared in many donors. Later analysis placed DRB1 highest and HLA-C lowest in TCR association rates, which differed by HLA locus.

This TCR was sampled from a woman aged 50 to 60 in good health and CMV-seropositive. This chain uses TRBV6-1 with TRBJ1-1; weak D call: TRBD1 (6 bases). The sequencing sample was made of PBMCs. The DNA of the CDR3 is TGTGCCAGCAGTCCAGGGGCAGCGACTGAAGCTTTCTTT. Translated, it gives CASSPGAATEAFF.